The present TCR beta chain was sequenced within a study of CD8 T cells in ankylosing spondylitis. Study results and limitations: The authors found the disease-linked clones to be CD8+ and relatively rare in peripheral blood. Both synovial fluid and blood in reactive arthritis had previously been reported to carry some motif variants. Researchers reportedly found disease-linked clones significantly enriched in matched ankylosing spondylitis synovial fluid.

This clonotype was seen a handful of times. What it binds is not known. Library preparation for TCR beta used quantitative 5'-RACE with molecular barcodes. TCRdb re-analysed the 5' RACE reads in MiXCR, keeping a single row per CDR3 protein. Here the sample spans under 300,000 distinct CDR3 sequences, approximately 12% being singletons. The CDR3 contains 17 residues. Germline CDR1 LGHNA, CDR2 YNFKEQ. Trimming at V came to 0 bases and at J to 5 bases, leaving 10 bases not matched to a gene. The source material was blood, either unsorted or a sorted T cell fraction (not recorded which). The chain is built from TRBV4-2 and TRBJ2-7; 10 bases match TRBD2. The sequence derives from a male donor with ankylosing spondylitis or in good health (not recorded which). CDR3 loop: CASSQERSSGRGHEQYF. The CDR3 nucleotides read TGTGCCAGCAGCCAAGAGAGGTCTAGCGGGAGAGGACACGAGCAGTACTTC.